Listed here are 10 T cell receptor beta chains from one sample, sequenced in a study of shared clonotypes between healthy human individuals. The table came from immunoSEQ multiplex PCR; TCRdb's copy has only in-frame clones and leaves some out. Of roughly 550,000 clones in the sample, roughly 95% are singletons; the top ten hold 0.11%. CD45RO-negative, CCR7-selected cells formed the naive CD8 fraction, which excluded terminally differentiated effector memory CD45RA+ cells. The sample taken for sequencing was naive CD8+ T cells sorted from blood. The source is a woman aged 30 to 39 in good health.

This chain uses TRBV19 with TRBJ2-1; D call uncertain. Germline CDR1 is LNHDA and CDR2 is SQIVND (reference sequence). The CDR3 sequence is 14 residues long. V was trimmed by 0 bases and J by 4 bases, leaving 7 bases between them. This CDR3 is CASSIDEEYNEQFF. DNA of the CDR3: TGTGCCAGTAGTATAGATGAAGAATACAATGAGCAGTTCTTC.

The rearrangement links TRBV6-5 to TRBJ2-7; TRBD1 agrees at 9 bases. V dropped 6 bases and J dropped 4; count of bases not matched to a gene: 4. Per germline, CDR1 MNHEY and CDR2 SVGAGI. CDR3 size: 13 residues. In DNA, the CDR3 is TGTGCCAGCAGACAGGGGGCGCGGTACGAGCAGTACTTC. It specifies CASRQGARYEQYF.

In DNA form, the CDR3 reads TGTGCCAGCAGCCCCGCGCTAGAGATGGATACGCAGTATTTT. Translation gives CASSPALEMDTQYF. The V gene is TRBV5-4, the J gene TRBJ2-3; D is uncertain. The V end was cut by 4 bases, the J end by 6 bases, with 15 bases between. This CDR3 is built from 14 residues. CDR1 and CDR2 (germline): SGHNT, YYREEE (reference sequence). Full variable domain (missing parts from reference TRBV5-4 and TRBJ2-3): ETGVTQSPTHLIKTRGQQVTLRCSSQSGHNTVSWYQQALGQGPQFIFQYYREEENGRGNFPPRFSGLQFPNYSSELNVNALELDDSALYLCASSPALEMDTQYFGPGTRLTVL.

This clone was observed once. This chain uses TRBV5-4 with TRBJ2-2, with TRBD2 identical over 12 bases. The CDR3 extends over 17 amino acids. V dropped 4 bases and J dropped 4; count of bases not matched to a gene: 8. Germline-derived CDR1 and CDR2 are SGHNT and YYREEE (reference sequence). The CDR3, as DNA: TGTGCCAGCAGCCGACTGACTAGCGGGAGTGCCACCGGGGAGCTGTTTTTT. Its protein product is CASSRLTSGSATGELFF. The full variable domain, in which reference TRBV5-4 and TRBJ2-2 provide the parts outside the CDR3, is ETGVTQSPTHLIKTRGQQVTLRCSSQSGHNTVSWYQQALGQGPQFIFQYYREEENGRGNFPPRFSGLQFPNYSSELNVNALELDDSALYLCASSRLTSGSATGELFFGEGSRLTVL.

This clone has a handful of counts. J is TRBJ1-4 and V is TRBV25-1; no definite D call. Germline V CDR1 and CDR2: MGHDK, SYGVNS. CDR3 length: 14 amino acids. V lost 0 bases and J lost 3, with 5 bases in between. The CDR3 DNA reads TGTGCCAGCAGTGAATACGAGGCTAATGAAAAACTGTTTTTT. Protein: CASSEYEANEKLFF. Complete variable domain (other parts from reference TRBV25-1 and TRBJ1-4): EADIYQTPRYLVIGTGKKITLECSQTMGHDKMYWYQQDPGMELHLIHYSYGVNSTEKGDLSSESTVSRIRTEHFPLTLESARPSHTSQYLCASSEYEANEKLFFGSGTQLSVL.

CDR3: CASSLTYPSVNEQFF. The CDR3 bases are TGTGCCAGCAGCTTAACCTACCCTAGCGTCAATGAGCAGTTCTTC. The rearrangement links TRBV11-2 to TRBJ2-1; D is possibly TRBD2 (6 bases). This CDR3 has 15 residues. From germline, CDR1 is SGHAT and CDR2 FQNNGV. Trimming took 2 bases from V and 6 from J, leaving 14 bases between them.

This clone was observed a single time. V gene TRBV15 combines with J gene TRBJ2-7, with 12 positions matching TRBD1. Germline trimming cut 5 bases from V and 4 bases from J; bases unmatched to any gene: 3. Germline CDR1 is LNHNV and CDR2 is YYDKDF (reference sequence). The CDR3 consists of 14 residues. CDR3 in amino acids: CATSGTGGGYEQYF. CDR3 DNA sequence: TGTGCCACCAGCGGGACAGGGGGCGGGTACGAGCAGTACTTC.

The J gene is TRBJ1-2, the V gene TRBV5-1; D is unclear. The germline gives CDR1 SGHRS, CDR2 YFSETQ. V gave up 0 bases and J gave up 6 bases, with 12 bases separating them. The CDR3 loop spans 14 amino acids. CDR3: CASSLVSGSDGYTF. CDR3 nucleotides: TGCGCCAGCAGCTTGGTATCCGGGTCTGATGGCTACACCTTC.

This rearrangement joins TRBV5-6 to TRBJ1-5; possible D gene TRBD1, 5 bases. Germline CDR1 and CDR2: SGHDT and YYEEEE. The V gene lost 1 base and the J gene lost 7 bases, with 6 bases spanning the gap. CDR3 length equals 12 residues. The CDR3 reads CASSLPGQPQHF. The CDR3 coding sequence is TGTGCCAGCAGCTTGCCAGGGCAGCCCCAGCATTTT.

The rearrangement links TRBV19 to TRBJ2-5; D may be TRBD1 (5 bases). The length of the CDR3 is 14 residues. The V end was cut by 10 bases, the J end by 0 bases, with 15 bases between. Germline V CDR1 and CDR2: LNHDA, SQIVND (reference sequence). As DNA, the CDR3 is TGTGCCACTGAAGACAGAAAGTACCAAGAGACCCAGTACTTC. Amino acid sequence: CATEDRKYQETQYF.